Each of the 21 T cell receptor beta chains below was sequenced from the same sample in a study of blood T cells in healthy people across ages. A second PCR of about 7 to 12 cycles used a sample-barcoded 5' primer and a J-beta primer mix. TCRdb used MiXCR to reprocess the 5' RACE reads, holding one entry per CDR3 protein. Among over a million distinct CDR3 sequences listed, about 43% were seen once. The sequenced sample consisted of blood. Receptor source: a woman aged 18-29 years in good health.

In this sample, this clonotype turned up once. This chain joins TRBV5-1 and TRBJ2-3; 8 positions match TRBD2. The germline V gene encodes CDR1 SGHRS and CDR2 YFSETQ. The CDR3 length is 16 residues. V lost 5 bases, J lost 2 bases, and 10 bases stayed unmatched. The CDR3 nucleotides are TGCGCCAGCAGACAGGCGGCGGGGGGCCTCACAGATACGCAGTATTTT. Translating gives CASRQAAGGLTDTQYF. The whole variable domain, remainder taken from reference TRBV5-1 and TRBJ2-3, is KAGVTQTPRYLIKTRGQQVTLSCSPISGHRSVSWYQQTPGQGLQFLFEYFSETQRNKGNFPGRFSGRQFSNSRSEMNVSTLELGDSALYLCASRQAAGGLTDTQYFGPGTRLTVL.

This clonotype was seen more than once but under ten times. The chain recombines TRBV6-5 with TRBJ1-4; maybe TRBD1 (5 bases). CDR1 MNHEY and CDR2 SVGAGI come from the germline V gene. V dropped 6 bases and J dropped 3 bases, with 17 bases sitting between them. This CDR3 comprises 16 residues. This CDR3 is CASRTTARRANEKLFF. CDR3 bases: TGTGCCAGCAGGACGACAGCCCGGCGAGCTAATGAAAAACTGTTTTTT.

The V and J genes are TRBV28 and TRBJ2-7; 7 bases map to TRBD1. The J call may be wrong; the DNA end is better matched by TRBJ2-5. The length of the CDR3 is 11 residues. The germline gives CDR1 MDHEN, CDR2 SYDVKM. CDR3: CASRGGKTQYF. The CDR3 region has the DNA TGTGCCAGCAGAGGGGGCAAGACCCAGTACTTC.

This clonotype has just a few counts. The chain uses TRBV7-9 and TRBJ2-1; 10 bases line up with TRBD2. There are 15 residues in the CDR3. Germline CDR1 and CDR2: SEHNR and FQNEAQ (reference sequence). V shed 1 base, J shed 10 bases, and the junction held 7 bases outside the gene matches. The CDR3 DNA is TGTGCCAGCAGCTTAGAGGTAGCGGGAGGAAAAGAGCAGTTCTTC. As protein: CASSLEVAGGKEQFF.

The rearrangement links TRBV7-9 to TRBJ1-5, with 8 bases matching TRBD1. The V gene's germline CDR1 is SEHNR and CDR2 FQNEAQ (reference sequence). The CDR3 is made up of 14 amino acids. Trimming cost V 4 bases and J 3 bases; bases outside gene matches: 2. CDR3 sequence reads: CASSSQGVNQPQHF. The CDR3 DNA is TGTGCCAGCAGCTCACAGGGGGTCAATCAGCCCCAGCATTTT.

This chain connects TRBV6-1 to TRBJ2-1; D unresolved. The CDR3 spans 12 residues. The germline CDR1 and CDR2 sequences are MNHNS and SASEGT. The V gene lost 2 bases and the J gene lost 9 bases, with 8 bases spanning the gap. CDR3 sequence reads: CASSEHTGEQFF. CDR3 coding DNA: TGTGCCAGCAGTGAACACACGGGTGAGCAGTTCTTC.

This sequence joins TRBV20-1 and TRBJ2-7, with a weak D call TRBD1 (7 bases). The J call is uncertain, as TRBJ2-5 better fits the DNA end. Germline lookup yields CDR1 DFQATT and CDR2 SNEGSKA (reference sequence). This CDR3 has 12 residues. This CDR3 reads CSAAGQTETQYF. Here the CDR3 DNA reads TGCAGTGCCGCGGGACAGACAGAGACCCAGTACTTC.

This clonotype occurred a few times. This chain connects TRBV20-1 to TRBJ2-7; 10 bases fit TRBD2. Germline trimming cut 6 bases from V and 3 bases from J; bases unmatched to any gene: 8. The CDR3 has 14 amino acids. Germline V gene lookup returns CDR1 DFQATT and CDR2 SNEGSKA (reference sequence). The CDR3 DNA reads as TGCAGTGCCAGGTCCCCTAGCGGGAGCTACGAGCAGTACTTC. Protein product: CSARSPSGSYEQYF.

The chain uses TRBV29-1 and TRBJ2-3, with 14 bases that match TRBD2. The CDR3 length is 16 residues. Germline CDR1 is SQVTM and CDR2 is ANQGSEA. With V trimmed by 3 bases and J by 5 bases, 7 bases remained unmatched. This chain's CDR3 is CSVDGTSGGPVDTQYF. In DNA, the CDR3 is TGCAGCGTTGACGGGACTAGCGGGGGTCCTGTAGATACGCAGTATTTT.

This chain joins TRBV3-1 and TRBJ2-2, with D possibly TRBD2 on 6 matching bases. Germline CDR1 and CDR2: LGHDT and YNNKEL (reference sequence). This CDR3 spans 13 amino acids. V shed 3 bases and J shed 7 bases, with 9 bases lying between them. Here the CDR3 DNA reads TGTGCCAGCAGCCACCGGGGAGGCGGGGAGCTGTTTTTT. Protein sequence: CASSHRGGGELFF.

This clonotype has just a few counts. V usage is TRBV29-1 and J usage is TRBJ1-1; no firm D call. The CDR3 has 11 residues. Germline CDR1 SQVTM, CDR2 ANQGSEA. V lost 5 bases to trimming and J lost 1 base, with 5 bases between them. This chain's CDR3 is CSVPANTEAFF. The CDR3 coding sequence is TGCAGCGTTCCAGCGAACACTGAAGCTTTCTTT.

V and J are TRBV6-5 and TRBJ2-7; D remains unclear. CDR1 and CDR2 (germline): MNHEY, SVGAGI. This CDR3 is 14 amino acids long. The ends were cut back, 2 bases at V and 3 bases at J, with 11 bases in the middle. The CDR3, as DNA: TGTGCCAGCAGTTACGCGATGTCCAGCTACGAGCAGTACTTC. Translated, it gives CASSYAMSSYEQYF.

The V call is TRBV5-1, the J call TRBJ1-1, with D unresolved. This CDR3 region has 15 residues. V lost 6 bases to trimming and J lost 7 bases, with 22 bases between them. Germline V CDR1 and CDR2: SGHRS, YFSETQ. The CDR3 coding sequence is TGCGCCAGCACCACACGCCCCGGGCAGGTCCTTGAAGCTTTCTTT. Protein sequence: CASTTRPGQVLEAFF.

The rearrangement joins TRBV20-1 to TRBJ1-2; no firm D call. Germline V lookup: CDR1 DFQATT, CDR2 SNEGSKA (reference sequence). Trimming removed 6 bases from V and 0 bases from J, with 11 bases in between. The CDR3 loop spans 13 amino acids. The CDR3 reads CSAPSPANYGYTF. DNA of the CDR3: TGCAGTGCGCCCAGCCCAGCTAACTATGGCTACACCTTC.

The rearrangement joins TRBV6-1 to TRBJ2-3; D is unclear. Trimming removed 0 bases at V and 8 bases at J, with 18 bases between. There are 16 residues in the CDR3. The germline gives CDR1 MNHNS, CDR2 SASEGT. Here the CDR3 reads CASSEAPGPPHGTQYF. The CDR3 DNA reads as TGTGCCAGCAGTGAAGCCCCGGGCCCACCACACGGTACGCAGTATTTT.

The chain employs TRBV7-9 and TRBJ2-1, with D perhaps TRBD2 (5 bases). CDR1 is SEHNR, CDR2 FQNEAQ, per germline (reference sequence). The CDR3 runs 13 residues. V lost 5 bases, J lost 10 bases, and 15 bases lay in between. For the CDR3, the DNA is TGTGCCAGCAGCCTCGGCAGCGGACGGGAGCAGTTCTTC. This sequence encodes CASSLGSGREQFF.

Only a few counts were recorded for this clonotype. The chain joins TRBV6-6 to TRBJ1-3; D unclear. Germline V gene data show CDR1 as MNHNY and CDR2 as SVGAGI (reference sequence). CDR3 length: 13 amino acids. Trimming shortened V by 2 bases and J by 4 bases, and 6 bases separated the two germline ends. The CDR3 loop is CASSYTSGNTIYF. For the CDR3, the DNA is TGTGCCAGCAGTTACACATCCGGAAACACCATATATTTT.

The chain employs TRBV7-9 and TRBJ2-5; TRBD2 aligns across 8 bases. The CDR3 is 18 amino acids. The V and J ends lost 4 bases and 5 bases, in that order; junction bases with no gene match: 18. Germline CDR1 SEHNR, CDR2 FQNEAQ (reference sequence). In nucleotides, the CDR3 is TGTGCCAGCAGCTATACGGGACTAGGGGTAACTATTCGGGAGACCCAGTACTTC. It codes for CASSYTGLGVTIRETQYF.

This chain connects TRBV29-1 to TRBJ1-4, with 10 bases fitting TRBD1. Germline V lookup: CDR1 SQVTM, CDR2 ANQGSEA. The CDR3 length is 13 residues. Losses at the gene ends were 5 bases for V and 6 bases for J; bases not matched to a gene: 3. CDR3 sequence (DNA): TGCAGCGTTCCGGGACAGGGGCATGAAAAACTGTTTTTT. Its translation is CSVPGQGHEKLFF.

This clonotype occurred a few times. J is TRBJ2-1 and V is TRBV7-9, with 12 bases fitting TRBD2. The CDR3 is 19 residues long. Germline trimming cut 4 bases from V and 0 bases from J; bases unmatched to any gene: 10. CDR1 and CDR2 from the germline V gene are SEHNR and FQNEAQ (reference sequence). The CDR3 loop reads CASSSLGLAGLRSYNEQFF. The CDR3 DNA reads TGTGCCAGCAGCTCACTTGGACTAGCGGGATTACGCTCCTACAATGAGCAGTTCTTC.

CDR3 nucleotides: TGTGCCAGCAGCTTAGGCTCCCGCGGGATGGCGAATGAGCAGTTCTTC. It codes for CASSLGSRGMANEQFF. This chain joins TRBV7-8 and TRBJ2-1; maybe TRBD2 (6 bases). The germline gives CDR1 SGHVS, CDR2 FQNEAQ. There are 16 residues in the CDR3. V lost 1 base and J 7 bases, leaving 17 bases between the germline ends.